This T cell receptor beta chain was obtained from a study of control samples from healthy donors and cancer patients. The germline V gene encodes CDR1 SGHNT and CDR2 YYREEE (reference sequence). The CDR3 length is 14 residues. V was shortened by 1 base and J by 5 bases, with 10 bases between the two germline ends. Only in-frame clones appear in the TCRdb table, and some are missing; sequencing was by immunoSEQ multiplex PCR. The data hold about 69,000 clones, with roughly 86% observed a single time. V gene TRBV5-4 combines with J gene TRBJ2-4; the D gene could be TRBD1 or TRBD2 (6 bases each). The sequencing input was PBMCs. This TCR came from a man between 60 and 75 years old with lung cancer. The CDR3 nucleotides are TGTGCCAGCAGCTTGTCGGGGGCTCAAAACATTCAGTACTTC. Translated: CASSLSGAQNIQYF. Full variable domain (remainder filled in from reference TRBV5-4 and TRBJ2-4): ETGVTQSPTHLIKTRGQQVTLRCSSQSGHNTVSWYQQALGQGPQFIFQYYREEENGRGNFPPRFSGLQFPNYSSELNVNALELDDSALYLCASSLSGAQNIQYFGAGTRLSVL.